Listed here are 13 T cell receptor beta chains from one sample, sequenced in a study of CD8 T cells in Susac syndrome. It was with random hexamers that roughly 0.45 to 1 ug RNA was reverse transcribed. TCRdb processed the immunoSEQ multiplex PCR reads anew with MiXCR; each CDR3 protein has one entry. The sample shows 150,000 to 200,000 distinct CDR3 sequences, around 94% of them seen only once. Sequenced: CD4+ T cells from PBMCs. The origin of the receptors is a human donor in good health.

In its sample, this clonotype was seen once. This sequence joins TRBV5-1 and TRBJ1-6; TRBD1 matches 8 bases. Trimming cost V 4 bases and J 9 bases; bases outside gene matches: 3. Per germline, CDR1 SGHRS and CDR2 YFSETQ. There are 13 residues in the CDR3. The CDR3, as DNA: TGCGCCAGCAGCCCCGACAGGGGTTCACCCCTCCACTTT. Its translation is CASSPDRGSPLHF.

The chain uses TRBV14 and TRBJ1-6; D remains unclear. CDR3 length equals 13 residues. Trimming removed 4 bases at V and 10 bases at J, with 11 bases between. Germline loops: CDR1 SGHDN, CDR2 FVKESK. CDR3 bases: TGTGCCAGCAGCCCTTTTTCGGTGTCACCCCTCCACTTT. Residues: CASSPFSVSPLHF.

The rearrangement joins TRBV2 to TRBJ1-2; 8 bases match TRBD1. Germline-derived CDR1 and CDR2 are SNHLY and FYNNEI. The CDR3 totals 15 residues. V trimming: 4 bases; J trimming: 3 bases; junction bases outside the gene matches: 7. CDR3 sequence reads: CASSADRASDYGYTF. DNA for the CDR3: TGTGCCAGCAGTGCGGACAGGGCATCGGACTATGGCTACACCTTC.

The V and J genes are TRBV4-2 and TRBJ2-5, with a possible D match to TRBD2 (5 bases). The germline gives CDR1 LGHNA, CDR2 YNFKEQ. Trimming removed 4 bases at V and 5 bases at J, with 17 bases between. The CDR3 is 15 amino acids. The CDR3 region has the DNA TGTGCCAGCAGCCCCCTGGCGGGCCAGGCGGAGACCCAGTACTTC. This codes for CASSPLAGQAETQYF.

The chain links TRBV5-4 to TRBJ2-5; weak D call: TRBD2 (7 bases). The germline V and J ends were trimmed by 3 bases and 4 bases, with 19 bases remaining between them. The germline V gene has CDR1 SGHNT and CDR2 YYREEE (reference sequence). The CDR3 has 16 residues. The CDR3 here is CASSSSTGGRGETQYF. The CDR3 coding sequence is TGTGCCAGCAGCTCGTCGACCGGGGGGCGAGGAGAGACCCAGTACTTC.

This clonotype was counted once. This chain connects TRBV6-1 to TRBJ1-5; D not resolved. The germline gives CDR1 MNHNS, CDR2 SASEGT. The V gene lost 8 bases and the J gene lost 3 bases, with 17 bases spanning the gap. CDR3 length equals 15 residues. The CDR3 is CASLLDTTYNQPQHF. The CDR3 nucleotides read TGTGCCAGCCTACTAGACACGACTTACAATCAGCCCCAGCATTTT.

This clonotype was seen once. V and J are TRBV20-1 and TRBJ2-7, with 7 bases matching TRBD1. After removal of 3 bases from V and 1 base from J, the junction contained 3 bases not matched to a gene. The CDR3 extends over 13 amino acids. Germline V gene data show CDR1 as DFQATT and CDR2 as SNEGSKA (reference sequence). The DNA of the CDR3 is TGCAGTGCTAGTTCCAGGGGGTCCTACGAGCAGTACTTC. It translates to CSASSRGSYEQYF.

The chain is built from TRBV29-1 and TRBJ2-3; 11 bases align to TRBD1. Germline CDR1 and CDR2: SQVTM and ANQGSEA. This CDR3 region has 16 residues. The V and J ends lost 4 bases and 3 bases, in that order; junction bases with no gene match: 9. The CDR3 region is CSVGGPGTGGTDTQYF. The DNA for the CDR3 is TGCAGCGTTGGAGGGCCGGGGACAGGGGGTACAGATACGCAGTATTTT.

This chain connects TRBV3-1 to TRBJ1-5, with D perhaps matching TRBD1 (6 bases). The germline CDR1 and CDR2 sequences are LGHDT and YNNKEL (reference sequence). The V end was cut by 6 bases, the J end by 6 bases, with 15 bases between. There are 14 residues in the CDR3. CDR3 loop: CASSLDSRFQPQHF. CDR3 DNA: TGTGCCAGCAGTCTGGACAGCCGATTTCAGCCCCAGCATTTT.

This chain uses TRBV3-1 with TRBJ1-3; no clear D. V was shortened by 2 bases and J by 3 bases, with 11 bases between the two germline ends. Germline CDR1 reads LGHDT; CDR2 reads YNNKEL (reference sequence). The CDR3 runs 15 residues. CDR3 DNA sequence: TGTGCCAGCAGCCAATCGACCGGAGGTGGAAACACCATATATTTT. Its translation is CASSQSTGGGNTIYF.

The chain links TRBV7-9 to TRBJ1-2, with TRBD1 matching 9 bases. V was clipped by 3 bases and J by 2 bases; unmatched bases: 1. The CDR3 is 14 amino acids. Germline assignment: CDR1 SEHNR and CDR2 FQNEAQ (reference sequence). The CDR3 region has the DNA TGTGCCAGCAGCTTCGGACAGGGGAACTATGGCTACACCTTC. Translated, it gives CASSFGQGNYGYTF.

The rearrangement links TRBV6-5 to TRBJ1-6; 7 positions agree with TRBD1. V gave up 8 bases and J gave up 10 bases; unmatched junction bases: 8. The CDR3 has 13 amino acids. CDR1 and CDR2 (germline): MNHEY, SVGAGI. The CDR3, as DNA: TGTGCCAGCCGGCGACAGGGAGGCTCACCCCTCCACTTT. Its protein product is CASRRQGGSPLHF.

The chain employs TRBV5-6 and TRBJ1-1; no reliable D call. V was clipped by 2 bases and J by 7 bases, with 9 bases between them. CDR1 and CDR2 (germline): SGHDT, YYEEEE. The CDR3 length is 12 residues. The CDR3 DNA follows: TGTGCCAGCAGCTTCCGCGGTCGTGAAGCTTTCTTT. This translates into CASSFRGREAFF.